A single sample is the source of the 11 T cell receptor beta chains below, sequenced in a study of radiation and T cells in renal cell carcinoma. Profiling relied on immunoSEQ multiplex PCR, and the TCRdb table lists in-frame clones only, not all of them. This sample has 100,000 to 150,000 clones, with 88% found just once. Time point described: blood 2 weeks post-SBRT. Treatment specified: 15 Gy SBRT to primary tumor, nephrectomy 4 weeks later. The sample in question was blood, obtained from a patient whose treatment included radiotherapy and nephrectomy. Every receptor here comes from a woman aged 70 to 79 with renal cell carcinoma.

J is TRBJ2-7 and V is TRBV10-1; no clear D gene. The CDR3 spans 11 residues. Deletions cut 2 bases from V and 5 bases from J, with 4 bases between. Germline V lookup: CDR1 WNHNN, CDR2 SYGVQD (reference sequence). The CDR3 here is CASSERNEQYF. In DNA, the CDR3 is TGCGCCAGCAGTGAGCGGAACGAGCAGTACTTC.

The gene calls are TRBV9 and TRBJ2-2; 8 bases match TRBD2. Unmatched junction bases numbered 8, after V lost 1 base and J lost 3 bases. The CDR3 is made up of 17 amino acids. CDR1 SGDLS and CDR2 YYNGEE come from the germline V gene. The CDR3 reads CASSVPRRGADTGELFF. The CDR3 DNA reads TGTGCCAGCAGCGTACCCCGGCGGGGGGCTGACACCGGGGAGCTGTTTTTT. Using reference TRBV9 and TRBJ2-2 for the parts outside the CDR3, the full variable domain is DSGVTQTPKHLITATGQRVTLRCSPRSGDLSVYWYQQSLDQGLQFLIQYYNGEERAKGNILERFSAQQFPDLHSELNLSSLELGDSALYFCASSVPRRGADTGELFFGEGSRLTVL.

The rearrangement links TRBV7-6 to TRBJ2-1, with TRBD1 matching over 9 bases. The CDR3 loop spans 14 amino acids. With 4 bases clipped from V and 10 bases from J, the junction kept 8 bases outside the gene matches. Germline lookup yields CDR1 SGHVS and CDR2 FNYEAQ. The CDR3 protein is CASSSGTGKNEQFF. The CDR3 nucleotides read TGTGCCAGCAGCTCCGGGACAGGGAAAAACGAGCAGTTCTTC.

The rearrangement uses TRBV4-3 and TRBJ2-1; 8 nucleotides agree with TRBD2. V was clipped by 2 bases and J by 7 bases; unmatched bases: 10. This CDR3 is built from 16 residues. The germline gives CDR1 LGHNA, CDR2 YSLEER. The chain's CDR3 is CASSQPRGGVPNEQFF. In nucleotides, the CDR3 is TGCGCCAGCAGCCAACCTCGGGGGGGGGTCCCAAATGAGCAGTTCTTC.

The rearrangement joins TRBV2 to TRBJ2-2; TRBD1 agrees at 9 bases. CDR3 length equals 15 residues. CDR1 and CDR2 (germline): SNHLY, FYNNEI. Trimming took 5 bases from V and 6 from J; bases not matched to a gene: 7. The CDR3 region is CASSYGTGPSGELFF. The CDR3 nucleotides read TGTGCCAGCAGTTATGGGACAGGGCCCTCCGGGGAGCTGTTTTTT.

This chain uses TRBV2 with TRBJ1-1, with TRBD1 as a possible D gene (6 bases). The CDR3 is 13 amino acids. Trimming stripped 6 bases from V and 0 bases from J, with 8 bases between. Germline-derived CDR1 and CDR2 are SNHLY and FYNNEI. CDR3 amino acids: CASRGHLNTEAFF. The CDR3, as DNA: TGTGCCAGCAGGGGACACCTGAACACTGAAGCTTTCTTT.

The J gene is TRBJ1-2, the V gene TRBV11-2; 10 bases map to TRBD1. The trim removed 1 base at V and 6 bases at J, leaving 14 bases unmatched. This CDR3 is built from 18 residues. Germline assignment: CDR1 SGHAT and CDR2 FQNNGV. CDR3 DNA sequence: TGTGCCAGCAGCTTAGGGGACAGGGGAAGCTGGGTCGCTCATGGCTACACCTTC. Protein sequence: CASSLGDRGSWVAHGYTF.

The gene calls are TRBV30 and TRBJ2-2, with D tentatively TRBD1 (6 bases). V was clipped by 3 bases and J by 6 bases, with 8 bases between them. The length of the CDR3 is 12 residues. Germline-derived CDR1 and CDR2 are GTSNPN and SVGIG (reference sequence). The CDR3 sequence is CAWSPGAGELFF. DNA of the CDR3: TGTGCCTGGAGCCCAGGGGCCGGGGAGCTGTTTTTT.

V usage is TRBV27 and J usage is TRBJ1-1; maybe TRBD1 (6 bases). The germline CDR1 and CDR2 sequences are MNHEY and SMNVEV (reference sequence). The CDR3 is made up of 14 amino acids. V lost 2 bases and J 3 bases, leaving 10 bases between the germline ends. In nucleotides, the CDR3 is TGTGCCAGCAGTTTAGGGGACACCTACACTGAAGCTTTCTTT. Translating gives CASSLGDTYTEAFF.

The chain combines TRBV18 with TRBJ2-7, with 9 bases that match TRBD1. Germline V gene lookup returns CDR1 KGHSH and CDR2 LQKENI. CDR3 size: 17 residues. The ends lost 3 bases at V and 2 bases at J; junction bases unmatched: 11. In nucleotides, the CDR3 is TGTGCCAGCTCACCGGGACAGGGTTCCCACCGAGCCTACGAGCAGTACTTC. Encoded protein: CASSPGQGSHRAYEQYF.

Remarks on this clone: The identical CDR3 is also encoded by other nucleotide sequences in the sample. DNA for the CDR3: TGCGCCAGCAGCTTGGTACAGGGGGCCCCCTACGAGCAGTACTTC. Translating it yields CASSLVQGAPYEQYF. The rearrangement uses TRBV5-1 and TRBJ2-7, with 9 bases identical to TRBD1. V shed 0 bases, J shed 2 bases, and the junction held 3 bases outside the gene matches. The germline V gene encodes CDR1 SGHRS and CDR2 YFSETQ. The CDR3 is made up of 15 amino acids.